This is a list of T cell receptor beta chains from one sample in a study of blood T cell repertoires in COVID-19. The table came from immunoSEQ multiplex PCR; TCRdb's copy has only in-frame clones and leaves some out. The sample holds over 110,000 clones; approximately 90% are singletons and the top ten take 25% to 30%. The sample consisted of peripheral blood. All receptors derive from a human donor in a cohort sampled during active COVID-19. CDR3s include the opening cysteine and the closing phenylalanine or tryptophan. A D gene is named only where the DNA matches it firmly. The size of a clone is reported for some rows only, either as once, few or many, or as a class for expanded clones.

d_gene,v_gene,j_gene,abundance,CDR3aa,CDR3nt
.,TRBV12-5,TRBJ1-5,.,CASGFRNQPQHF,TGTGCTAGTGGTTTTCGTAATCAGCCCCAGCATTTT
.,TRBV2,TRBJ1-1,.,CASSEEGTEAFF,TGTGCCAGCAGTGAAGAGGGGACTGAAGCTTTCTTT
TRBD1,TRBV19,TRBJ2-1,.,CASSPGQHNEQFF,TGTGCCAGTAGCCCGGGACAGCACAATGAGCAGTTCTTC
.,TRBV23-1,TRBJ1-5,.,CASRPPGCRQLDQPQHF,TGCGCCAGCAGACCCCCAGGCTGTCGGCAACTCGATCAGCCCCAGCATTTT
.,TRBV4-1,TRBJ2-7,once,CASSQVLEYEQYF,TGCGCCAGCAGCCAAGTCTTGGAGTACGAGCAGTACTTC
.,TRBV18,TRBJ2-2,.,CASSPPNRALRDTGELFF,TGTGCCAGCTCACCCCCTAACAGGGCCCTGAGGGACACCGGGGAGCTGTTTTTT
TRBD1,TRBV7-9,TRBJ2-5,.,CASSLSGGLETQYF,TGTGCCAGCAGCTTATCAGGGGGATTGGAGACCCAGTACTTC
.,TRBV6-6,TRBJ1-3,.,CASSPGRTLSGNTIYF,TGTGCCAGCAGCCCCGGTCGTACCTTAAGTGGAAACACCATATATTTT
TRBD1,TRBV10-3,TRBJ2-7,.,CAISESGGQGSAEQYF,TGTGCCATCAGTGAGTCGGGGGGACAGGGATCAGCCGAGCAGTACTTC
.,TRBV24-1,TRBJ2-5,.,CATSDPRIYETQYF,TGTGCCACCAGTGATCCCAGAATATACGAGACCCAGTACTTC
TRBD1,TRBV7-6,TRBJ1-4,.,CASSLGQGVEKLFF,TGTGCCAGCAGCTTAGGGCAGGGGGTGGAAAAACTGTTTTTT
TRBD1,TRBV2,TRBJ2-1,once,CASRDRGPSYNEQFF,TGTGCCAGCAGAGACAGGGGTCCTTCCTACAATGAGCAGTTCTTC
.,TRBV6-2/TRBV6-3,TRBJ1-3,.,CASSYQTERVGNTIYF,TGTGCCAGCAGTTACCAGACAGAACGAGTTGGAAACACCATATATTTT
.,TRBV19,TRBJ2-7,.,CASSTVGTYEQYF,TGTGCCAGTAGTACCGTGGGCACCTACGAGCAGTACTTC
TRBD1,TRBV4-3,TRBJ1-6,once,CASSPKTGQGPRGSPLHF,TGCGCCAGCAGTCCCAAGACAGGACAGGGGCCCCGCGGGTCACCCCTCCACTTT